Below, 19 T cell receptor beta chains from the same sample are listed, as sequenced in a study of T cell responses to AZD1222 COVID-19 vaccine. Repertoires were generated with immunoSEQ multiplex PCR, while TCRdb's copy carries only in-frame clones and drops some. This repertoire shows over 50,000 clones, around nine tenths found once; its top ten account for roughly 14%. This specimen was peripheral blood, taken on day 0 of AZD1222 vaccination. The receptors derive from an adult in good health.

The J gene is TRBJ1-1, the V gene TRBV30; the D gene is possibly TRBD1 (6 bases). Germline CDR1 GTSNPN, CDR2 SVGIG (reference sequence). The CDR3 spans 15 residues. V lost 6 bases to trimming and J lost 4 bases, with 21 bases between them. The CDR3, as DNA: TGTGCCTGCCTAACAGGGAAGTCGGGACTCACTGAAGCTTTCTTT. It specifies CACLTGKSGLTEAFF.

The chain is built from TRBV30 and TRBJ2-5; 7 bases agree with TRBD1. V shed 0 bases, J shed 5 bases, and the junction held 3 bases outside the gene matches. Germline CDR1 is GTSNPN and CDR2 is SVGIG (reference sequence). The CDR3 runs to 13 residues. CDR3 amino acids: CAWSVHRGETQYF. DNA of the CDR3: TGTGCCTGGAGTGTACACAGGGGCGAGACCCAGTACTTC.

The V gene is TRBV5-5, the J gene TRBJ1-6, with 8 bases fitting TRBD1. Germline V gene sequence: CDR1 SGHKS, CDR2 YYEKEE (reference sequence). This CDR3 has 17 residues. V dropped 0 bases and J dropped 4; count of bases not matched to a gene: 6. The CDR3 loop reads CASSLGTGRYYNSPLHF. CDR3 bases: TGTGCCAGCAGCTTGGGGACAGGGAGATATTATAATTCACCCCTCCACTTT.

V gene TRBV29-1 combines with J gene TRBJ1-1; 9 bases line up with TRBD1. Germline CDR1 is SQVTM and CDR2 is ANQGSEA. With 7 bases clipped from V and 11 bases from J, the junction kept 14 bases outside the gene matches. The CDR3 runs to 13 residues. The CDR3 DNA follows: TGCAGCGGTTGGGGACAGGGTGAGGGGGGGGCTTTCTTT. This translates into CSGWGQGEGGAFF.

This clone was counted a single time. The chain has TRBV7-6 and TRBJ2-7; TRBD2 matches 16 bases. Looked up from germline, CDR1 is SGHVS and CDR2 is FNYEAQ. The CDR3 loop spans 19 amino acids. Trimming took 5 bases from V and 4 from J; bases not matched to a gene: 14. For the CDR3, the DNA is TGTGCCAGCAGCCCCCGAGGGACTAGCGGGAGGGCTTCCCCATACGAGCAGTACTTC. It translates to CASSPRGTSGRASPYEQYF. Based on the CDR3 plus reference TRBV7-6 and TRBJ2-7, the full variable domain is GAGVSQSPRYKVTKRGQDVALRCDPISGHVSLYWYRQALGQGPEFLTYFNYEAQQDKSGLPNDRFSAERPEGSISTLTIQRTEQRDSAMYRCASSPRGTSGRASPYEQYFGPGTRLTVT.

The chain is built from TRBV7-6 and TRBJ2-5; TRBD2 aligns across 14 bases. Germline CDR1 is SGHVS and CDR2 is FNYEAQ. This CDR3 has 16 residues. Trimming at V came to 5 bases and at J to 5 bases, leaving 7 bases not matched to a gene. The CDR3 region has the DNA TGTGCCAGCAGCCCCGTGACTAGCGGGAGGGCGGAGACCCAGTACTTC. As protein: CASSPVTSGRAETQYF.

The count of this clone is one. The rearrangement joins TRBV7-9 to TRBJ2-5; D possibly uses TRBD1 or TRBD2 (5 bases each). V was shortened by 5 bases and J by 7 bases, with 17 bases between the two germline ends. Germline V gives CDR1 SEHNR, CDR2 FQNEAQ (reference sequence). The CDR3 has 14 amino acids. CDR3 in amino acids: CASSPPGTPRTQYF. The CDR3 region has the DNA TGTGCCAGCAGCCCTCCCGGGACCCCACGGACCCAGTACTTC.

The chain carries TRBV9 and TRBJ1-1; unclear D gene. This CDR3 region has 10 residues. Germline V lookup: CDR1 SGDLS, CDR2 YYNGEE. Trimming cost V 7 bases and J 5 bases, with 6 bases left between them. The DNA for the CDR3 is TGTGCCAGCGGGCCAACTGAAGCTTTCTTT. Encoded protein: CASGPTEAFF.

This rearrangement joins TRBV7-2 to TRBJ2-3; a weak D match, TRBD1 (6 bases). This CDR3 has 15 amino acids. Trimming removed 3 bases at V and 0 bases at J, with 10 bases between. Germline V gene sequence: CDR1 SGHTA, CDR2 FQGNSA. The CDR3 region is CASSFGQPSTDTQYF. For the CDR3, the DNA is TGTGCCAGCAGCTTTGGACAGCCTAGCACAGATACGCAGTATTTT.

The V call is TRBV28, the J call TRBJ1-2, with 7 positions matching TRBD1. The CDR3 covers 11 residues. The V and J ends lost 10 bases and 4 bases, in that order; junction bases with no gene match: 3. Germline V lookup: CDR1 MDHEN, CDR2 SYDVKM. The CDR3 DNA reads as TGTGCCATAGGACAGGCCTATGGCTACACCTTC. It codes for CAIGQAYGYTF.

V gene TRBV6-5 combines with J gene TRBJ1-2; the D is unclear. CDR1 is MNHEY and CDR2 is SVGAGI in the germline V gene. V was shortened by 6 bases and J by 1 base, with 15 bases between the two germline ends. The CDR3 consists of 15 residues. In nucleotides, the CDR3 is TGTGCCAGCAGCTTCGGCAGCAGTGATAACTATGGCTACACCTTC. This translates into CASSFGSSDNYGYTF.

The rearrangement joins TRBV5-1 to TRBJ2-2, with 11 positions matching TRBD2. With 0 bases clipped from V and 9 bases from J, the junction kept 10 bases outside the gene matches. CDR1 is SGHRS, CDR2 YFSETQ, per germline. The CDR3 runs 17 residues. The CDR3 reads CASSLDETSGALRELFF. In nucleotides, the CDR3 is TGCGCCAGCAGCTTGGATGAGACTAGCGGGGCCCTCCGGGAGCTGTTTTTT.

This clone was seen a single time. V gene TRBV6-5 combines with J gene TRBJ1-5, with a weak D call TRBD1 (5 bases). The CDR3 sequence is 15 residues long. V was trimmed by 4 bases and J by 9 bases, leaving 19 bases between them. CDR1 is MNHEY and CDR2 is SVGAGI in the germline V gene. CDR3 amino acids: CASSFSGGSQWPQHF. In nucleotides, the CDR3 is TGTGCCAGCAGTTTCTCCGGGGGGAGCCAGTGGCCCCAGCATTTT.

The CDR3 sequence is CASSYGLATYEQYF. The DNA for the CDR3 is TGTGCCAGCAGTTACGGACTGGCGACCTACGAGCAGTACTTC. The chain couples TRBV2 to TRBJ2-7; a weak D match, TRBD2 (5 bases). The V end lost 5 bases, the J end lost 2 bases, and 13 bases lay between the germline ends. Looked up from germline, CDR1 is SNHLY and CDR2 is FYNNEI. The CDR3 is made up of 14 amino acids.

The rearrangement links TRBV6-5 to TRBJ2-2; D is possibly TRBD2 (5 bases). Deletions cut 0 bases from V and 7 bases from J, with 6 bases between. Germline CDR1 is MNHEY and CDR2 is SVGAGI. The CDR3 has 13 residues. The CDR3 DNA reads TGTGCCAGCAGTTACTCCCGGGACGGGGAGCTGTTTTTT. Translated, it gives CASSYSRDGELFF.

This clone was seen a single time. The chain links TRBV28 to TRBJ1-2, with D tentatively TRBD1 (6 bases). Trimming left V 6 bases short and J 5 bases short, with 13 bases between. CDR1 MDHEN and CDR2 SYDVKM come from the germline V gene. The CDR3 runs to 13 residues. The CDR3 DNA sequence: TGTGCCAGCAGCACAGGGCCAGGTTATGGCTACACCTTC. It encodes CASSTGPGYGYTF.

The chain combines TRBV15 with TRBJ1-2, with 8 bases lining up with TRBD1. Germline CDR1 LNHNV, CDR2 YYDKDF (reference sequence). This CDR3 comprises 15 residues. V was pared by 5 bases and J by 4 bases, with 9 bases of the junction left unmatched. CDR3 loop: CATSGFRDRRYGYTF. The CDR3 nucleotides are TGTGCCACCAGCGGATTTCGGGACAGGCGCTATGGCTACACCTTC.

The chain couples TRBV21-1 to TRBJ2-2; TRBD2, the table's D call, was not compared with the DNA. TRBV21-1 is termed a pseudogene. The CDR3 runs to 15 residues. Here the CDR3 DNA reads TGTGCCAGCAGCAATCCCCAGCGGGAGGTAGGGGAGCTGTTTTTT. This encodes CASSNPQREVGELFF.

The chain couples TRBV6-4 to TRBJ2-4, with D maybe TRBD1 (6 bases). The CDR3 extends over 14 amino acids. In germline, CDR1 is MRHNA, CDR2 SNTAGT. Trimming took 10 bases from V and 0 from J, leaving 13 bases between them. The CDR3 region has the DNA TGTGCCACCCTGACAGGCTTAGCCAAAAACATTCAGTACTTC. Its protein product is CATLTGLAKNIQYF.